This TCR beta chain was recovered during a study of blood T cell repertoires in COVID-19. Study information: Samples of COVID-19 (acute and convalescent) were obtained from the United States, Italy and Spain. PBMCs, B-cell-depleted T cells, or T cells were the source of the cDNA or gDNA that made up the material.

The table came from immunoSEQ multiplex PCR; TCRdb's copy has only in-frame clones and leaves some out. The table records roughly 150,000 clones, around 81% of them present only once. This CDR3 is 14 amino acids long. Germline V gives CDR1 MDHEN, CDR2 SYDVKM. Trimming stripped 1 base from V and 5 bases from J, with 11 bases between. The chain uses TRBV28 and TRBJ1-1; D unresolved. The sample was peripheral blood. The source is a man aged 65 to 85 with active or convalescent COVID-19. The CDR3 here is CASSLFTALTEAFF. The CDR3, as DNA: TGTGCCAGCAGTTTATTTACAGCCCTTACTGAAGCTTTCTTT.